The 11 T cell receptor beta chains below were found in one sample sequenced in a study of blood T cell repertoires in COVID-19. Sequencing used immunoSEQ multiplex PCR; TCRdb keeps in-frame clones, though not all of them. The sample includes 200,000 to 300,000 clones, approximately 80% seen only once; the top ten take 6% to 7%. The sequenced material came from peripheral blood. These receptors were taken from a woman aged 60-75 years with active or convalescent COVID-19.

This clone was counted a few times. This chain connects TRBV7-8 to TRBJ2-5, with 12 bases that match TRBD2. This CDR3 spans 17 amino acids. The germline V gene has CDR1 SGHVS and CDR2 FQNEAQ. J lost 2 bases, V lost 2 bases, and 6 bases had no gene match. CDR3 DNA sequence: TGTGCCAGCAGCTTACCAACTAGCGGGGGGTTTCAAGAGACCCAGTACTTC. This sequence encodes CASSLPTSGGFQETQYF.

The rearrangement uses TRBV3-1 (or the pseudogene TRBV3-2) and TRBJ1-5; 8 bases map to TRBD1. Germline V gene data show CDR1 as LGHDT and CDR2 as YNNKEL (reference sequence). The CDR3 length is 18 residues. With V trimmed by 3 bases and J by 0 bases, 10 bases remained unmatched. The CDR3 is CASSQGTGELYSNQPQHF. Here the CDR3 DNA reads TGTGCCAGCAGCCAGGGGACAGGCGAACTTTATAGCAATCAGCCCCAGCATTTT.

The genes are TRBV6-1 and TRBJ1-5, with D tentatively TRBD1 (6 bases). CDR3 length: 16 amino acids. From germline, CDR1 is MNHNS and CDR2 SASEGT. V was shortened by 3 bases and J by 4 bases, with 16 bases between the two germline ends. CDR3 sequence: CASSDRRGGGNQPQHF. The CDR3, as DNA: TGTGCCAGCAGTGATCGTAGGGGGGGCGGGAATCAGCCCCAGCATTTT.

V usage is TRBV12-5 and J usage is TRBJ2-5, with 10 bases fitting TRBD1. The V gene's germline CDR1 is LGHNT and CDR2 FRNRAP. CDR3 length: 15 residues. With V trimmed by 5 bases and J by 6 bases, 9 bases remained unmatched. The CDR3 sequence is CASGPQGTGVQTQYF. In nucleotides, the CDR3 is TGTGCTAGTGGTCCGCAGGGGACAGGGGTTCAGACCCAGTACTTC.

This clone is a singleton in its sample. The genes are TRBV2 and TRBJ2-3; possibly TRBD1 for D (5 bases). Per the germline V gene, CDR1 is SNHLY and CDR2 is FYNNEI. The CDR3 spans 13 residues. The V end was cut by 6 bases, the J end by 1 base, with 8 bases between. This CDR3 is CASRQGGTDTQYF. CDR3 DNA sequence: TGTGCCAGCAGGCAGGGCGGCACAGATACGCAGTATTTT. The full variable domain, rest sourced from reference TRBV2 and TRBJ2-3, is EPEVTQTPSHQVTQMGQEVILRCVPISNHLYFYWYRQILGQKVEFLVSFYNNEISEKSEIFDDQFSVERPDGSNFTLKIRSTKLEDSAMYFCASRQGGTDTQYFGPGTRLTVL.

The chain employs TRBV7-9 and TRBJ1-2, with TRBD1 as a possible D gene (5 bases). The V gene lost 3 bases and the J gene lost 10 bases, with 18 bases spanning the gap. CDR1 and CDR2 (germline): SEHNR, FQNEAQ (reference sequence). CDR3 length equals 14 residues. CDR3 residues: CASSFSGPPGDYTF. CDR3 sequence (DNA): TGTGCCAGCAGCTTTTCAGGGCCCCCAGGTGACTACACCTTC.

The chain combines TRBV4-1 with TRBJ2-5; TRBD2 agrees at 8 bases. The CDR3 is made up of 19 amino acids. The germline V gene has CDR1 MGHRA and CDR2 YSYEKL. J gave up 4 bases and V 0 bases, and 16 bases lay outside the gene matches. CDR3 protein: CASSQDNAVSGGGRETQYF. Here the CDR3 DNA reads TGCGCCAGCAGCCAAGATAATGCGGTATCTGGCGGGGGGAGAGAGACCCAGTACTTC.

The genes are TRBV29-1 and TRBJ1-1; a weak D match, TRBD1 (6 bases). Trimming stripped 3 bases from V and 10 bases from J, with 15 bases between. The CDR3 is made up of 12 amino acids. Germline V CDR1 and CDR2: SQVTM, ANQGSEA. CDR3 residues: CSVEDQGYVAFF. For the CDR3, the DNA is TGCAGCGTTGAGGATCAGGGGTATGTAGCTTTCTTT. Variable domain in full (rest from reference TRBV29-1 and TRBJ1-1): SAVISQKPSRDICQRGTSLTIQCQVDSQVTMMFWYRQQPGQSLTLIATANQGSEATYESGFVIDKFPISRPNLTFSTLTVSNMSPEDSSIYLCSVEDQGYVAFFGQGTRLTVV.

This sequence joins TRBV29-1 and TRBJ2-7; 7 nucleotides agree with TRBD1. From germline, CDR1 is SQVTM and CDR2 ANQGSEA. Trimming removed 5 bases from V and 3 bases from J; junction bases left unmatched: 4. The CDR3 sequence is 12 residues long. The CDR3 DNA reads as TGCAGCGTTACAGGGGACGGCTACGAGCAGTACTTC. Translated: CSVTGDGYEQYF.

The V and J genes are TRBV5-1 and TRBJ2-1; 8 nucleotides line up with TRBD2. The CDR3 is 16 residues long. J was trimmed by 4 bases and V by 4 bases; bases with no gene match: 10. Germline CDR1 and CDR2: SGHRS and YFSETQ. The CDR3 bases are TGCGCCAGCAGCCCCCGGACTAGCAGAAGTTACAATGAGCAGTTCTTC. This translates into CASSPRTSRSYNEQFF.

This chain connects TRBV30 to TRBJ1-1, with D perhaps TRBD1 (5 bases). Germline CDR1 is GTSNPN and CDR2 is SVGIG (reference sequence). The CDR3 spans 14 residues. The V end lost 4 bases, the J end lost 0 bases, and 12 bases lay between the germline ends. The CDR3 sequence: CAWTPGLLNTEAFF. The CDR3 nucleotides read TGTGCCTGGACGCCAGGGTTATTGAACACTGAAGCTTTCTTT. The full variable domain, completed using reference TRBV30 and TRBJ1-1, is SQTIHQWPATLVQPVGSPLSLECTVEGTSNPNLYWYRQAAGRGLQLLFYSVGIGQISSEVPQNLSASRPQDRQFILSSKKLLLSDSGFYLCAWTPGLLNTEAFFGQGTRLTVV.